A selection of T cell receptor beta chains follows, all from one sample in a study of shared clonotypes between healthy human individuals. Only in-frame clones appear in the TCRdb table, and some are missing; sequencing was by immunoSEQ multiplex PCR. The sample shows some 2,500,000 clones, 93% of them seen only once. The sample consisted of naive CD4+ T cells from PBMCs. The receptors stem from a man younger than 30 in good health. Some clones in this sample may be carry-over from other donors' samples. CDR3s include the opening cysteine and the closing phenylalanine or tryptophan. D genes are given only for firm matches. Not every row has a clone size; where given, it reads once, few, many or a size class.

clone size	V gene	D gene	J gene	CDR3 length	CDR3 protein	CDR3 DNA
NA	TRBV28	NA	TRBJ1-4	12	CASSLIGEKLFF	TGTGCCAGCAGTTTAATTGGTGAAAAACTGTTTTTT
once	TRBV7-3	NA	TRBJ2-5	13	CASSLTMGETQYF	TGTGCCAGCAGCTTGACTATGGGGGAGACCCAGTACTTC
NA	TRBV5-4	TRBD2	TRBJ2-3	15	CASSLGRGDTDTQYF	TGTGCCAGCAGCTTAGGGCGGGGGGACACAGATACGCAGTATTTT
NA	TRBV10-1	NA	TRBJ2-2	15	CASSDSRQNTGELFF	TGCGCCAGCAGTGACTCCAGACAAAACACCGGGGAGCTGTTTTTT
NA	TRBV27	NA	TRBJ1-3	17	CASSSTDRLRSGNTIYF	TGTGCCAGCAGTTCTACCGACAGACTACGCTCTGGAAACACCATATATTTT
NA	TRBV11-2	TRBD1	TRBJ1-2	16	CASSPIGQEKFHGYTF	TGTGCCAGCAGCCCAATCGGACAGGAAAAATTCCATGGCTACACCTTC
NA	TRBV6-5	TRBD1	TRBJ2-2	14	CASRQGANTGELFF	TGTGCCAGCAGACAGGGGGCGAACACCGGGGAGCTGTTTTTT
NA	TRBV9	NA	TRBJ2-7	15	CASSVGPGTYYEQYF	TGTGCCAGCAGCGTAGGTCCAGGAACGTACTACGAGCAGTACTTC
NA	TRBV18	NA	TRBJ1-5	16	CASSPRLSNTDQPQHF	TGTGCCAGCTCACCACGTCTCAGTAATACGGATCAGCCCCAGCATTTT
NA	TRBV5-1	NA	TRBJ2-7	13	CASSKTPSYEQYF	TGCGCCAGCAGCAAGACACCTTCCTACGAGCAGTACTTC
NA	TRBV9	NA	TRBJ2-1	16	CASSAPWGRGCIGWFF	TGTGCCAGCAGCGCCCCCTGGGGGCGGGGGTGCATTGGGTGGTTCTTC
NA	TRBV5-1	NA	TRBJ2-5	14	CASSLAVSQETQYF	TGCGCCAGCAGCTTGGCAGTCAGCCAAGAGACCCAGTACTTC
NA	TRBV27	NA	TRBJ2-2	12	CASRRSTGELFF	TGTGCCAGCAGGCGATCGACCGGGGAGCTGTTTTTT
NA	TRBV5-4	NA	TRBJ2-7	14	CASSLGGTSYEQYF	TGTGCCAGCAGCTTGGGAGGAACCTCCTACGAGCAGTACTTC
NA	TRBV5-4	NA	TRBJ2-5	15	CASSRYFKGEETQYF	TGTGCCAGCAGCCGATATTTCAAAGGGGAAGAGACCCAGTACTTC
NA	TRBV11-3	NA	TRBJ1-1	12	CARGELNTEAFF	TGTGCCAGAGGGGAGTTGAACACTGAAGCTTTCTTT
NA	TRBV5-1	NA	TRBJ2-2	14	CASSAGTNTGELFF	TGCGCCAGCAGCGCCGGGACAAACACCGGGGAGCTGTTTTTT
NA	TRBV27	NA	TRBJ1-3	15	CASRSPAHSGNTIYF	TGTGCCAGCAGGTCTCCGGCCCACTCTGGAAACACCATATATTTT
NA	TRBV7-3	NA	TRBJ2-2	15	CASSETQGITGELFF	TGTGCCAGCAGCGAAACACAGGGAATCACCGGGGAGCTGTTTTTT
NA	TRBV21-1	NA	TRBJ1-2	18	CASSKEHSSPGVGYGYTF	TGTGCCAGCAGCAAAGAGCACTCCTCACCAGGGGTGGGCTATGGCTACACCTTC
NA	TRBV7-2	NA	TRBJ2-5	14	CASSFKNRQETQYF	TGTGCCAGCAGCTTTAAGAACCGCCAAGAGACCCAGTACTTC